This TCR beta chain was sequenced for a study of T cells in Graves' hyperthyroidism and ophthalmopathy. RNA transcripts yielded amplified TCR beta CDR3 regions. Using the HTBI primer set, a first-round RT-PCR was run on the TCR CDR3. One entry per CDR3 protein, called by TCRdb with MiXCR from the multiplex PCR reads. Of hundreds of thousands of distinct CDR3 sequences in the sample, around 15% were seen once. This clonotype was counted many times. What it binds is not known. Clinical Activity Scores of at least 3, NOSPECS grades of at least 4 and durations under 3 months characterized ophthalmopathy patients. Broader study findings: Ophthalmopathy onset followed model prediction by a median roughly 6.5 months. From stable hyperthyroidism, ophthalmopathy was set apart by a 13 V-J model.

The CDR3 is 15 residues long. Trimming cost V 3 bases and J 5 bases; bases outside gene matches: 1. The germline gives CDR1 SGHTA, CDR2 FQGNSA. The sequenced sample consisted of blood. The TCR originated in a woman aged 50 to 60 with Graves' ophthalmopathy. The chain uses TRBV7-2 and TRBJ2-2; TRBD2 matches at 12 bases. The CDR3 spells CASSLTSGSTGELFF. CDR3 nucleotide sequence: TGTGCCAGCAGCTTGACTAGCGGGAGTACCGGGGAGCTGTTTTTT.